This paragraph covers one T cell receptor beta chain sequence. J gave up 2 bases and V 4 bases, and 2 bases lay outside the gene matches. The CDR3 contains 14 residues. CDR1 and CDR2 (germline): MNHEY, SMNVEV (reference sequence). This entry comes from a study of CD8+ T cells in alopecia areata. Cell sorting was applied to PBMCs, and CD4+ and CD8+ T cells were collected. RNA was isolated and reverse transcribed to cDNA, the sequencing template. Measured with immunoSEQ multiplex PCR; TCRdb has only the in-frame clones, and not every one. The repertoire includes almost 250,000 clones, roughly two thirds of them detected once, and approximately 1.2% sits in the top ten.

The receptor comes from a human donor with alopecia areata. The V gene is TRBV27, the J gene TRBJ2-3, with TRBD1 matching over 8 bases. Sequenced here: CD4+ T cells sorted from blood, sampled at week 0. The CDR3 is CASSWDRTTDTQYF. The CDR3 coding sequence is TGTGCCAGCAGTTGGGACAGGACCACAGATACGCAGTATTTT.